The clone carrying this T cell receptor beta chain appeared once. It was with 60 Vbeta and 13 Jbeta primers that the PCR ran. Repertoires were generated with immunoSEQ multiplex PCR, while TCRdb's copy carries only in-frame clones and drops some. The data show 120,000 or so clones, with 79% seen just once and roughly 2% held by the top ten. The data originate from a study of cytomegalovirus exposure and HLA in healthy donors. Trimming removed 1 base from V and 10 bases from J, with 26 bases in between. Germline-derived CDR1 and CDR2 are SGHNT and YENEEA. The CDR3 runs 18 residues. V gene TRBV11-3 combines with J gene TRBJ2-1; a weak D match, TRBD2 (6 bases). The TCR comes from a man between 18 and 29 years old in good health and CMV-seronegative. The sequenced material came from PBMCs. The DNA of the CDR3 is TGTGCCAGCAGCTTAGGTTGGTCTAGCGCATCCGGCAATGAGGAGCAGTTCTTC. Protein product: CASSLGWSSASGNEEQFF.